These 27 T cell receptor beta chains came from one sample sequenced in a study of lymphopenia after photon versus proton radiotherapy. TCRdb's table, derived via immunoSEQ multiplex PCR, lists solely in-frame clones and lacks some. The sample includes more than 30,000 clones, approximately 81% of them seen just once. The sequences come from peripheral blood, collected from a patient treated with photon-based radiotherapy. These receptors all come from a man aged 45-65 years with gastric cancer.

Only one count was recorded for this clone. This chain joins TRBV2 and TRBJ2-5, with 8 bases lining up with TRBD2. CDR1 is SNHLY and CDR2 is FYNNEI in the germline V gene. The CDR3 runs to 15 residues. V was pared by 3 bases and J by 7 bases, with 10 bases of the junction left unmatched. Written as DNA, the CDR3 is TGTGCCAGCAGTGACAGGAACCCGGGACTAGGGACCCAGTACTTC. It translates to CASSDRNPGLGTQYF.

This chain uses TRBV7-9 with TRBJ2-3, with no clear D. CDR1 and CDR2 from the germline V gene are SEHNR and FQNEAQ (reference sequence). V was pared by 5 bases and J by 2 bases, with 5 bases between. This CDR3 spans 12 amino acids. CDR3 sequence: CASSRHTDTQYF. In nucleotides, the CDR3 is TGTGCCAGCAGCAGACACACAGATACGCAGTATTTT.

The rearrangement links TRBV7-2 to TRBJ2-1, with 10 bases lining up with TRBD2. V gave up 5 bases and J gave up 3 bases; unmatched junction bases: 16. Germline-derived CDR1 and CDR2 are SGHTA and FQGNSA. This CDR3 region has 19 residues. In DNA, the CDR3 is TGTGCCAGCAGCCCCTACGGGACTAGCGTGCTCCTTAACTACAATGAGCAGTTCTTC. This translates into CASSPYGTSVLLNYNEQFF.

The gene calls are TRBV4-2 and TRBJ2-7, with 7 bases aligning to TRBD2. With 0 bases clipped from V and 1 base from J, the junction kept 6 bases outside the gene matches. The CDR3 spans 16 residues. Germline-derived CDR1 and CDR2 are LGHNA and YNFKEQ. The CDR3 bases are TGTGCCAGCAGCCAAGACCCACACGGGGGGTCCTACGAGCAGTACTTC. The encoded protein is CASSQDPHGGSYEQYF.

This chain connects TRBV5-6 to TRBJ2-1, with D maybe TRBD1 (6 bases). Looked up from germline, CDR1 is SGHDT and CDR2 is YYEEEE. There are 15 residues in the CDR3. Trimming took 2 bases from V and 7 from J, leaving 16 bases between them. This chain's CDR3 is CASSLLSARGNEQFF. The DNA for the CDR3 is TGTGCCAGCAGCTTACTCTCCGCCAGGGGTAATGAGCAGTTCTTC.

The chain uses TRBV27 and TRBJ2-1; maybe TRBD2 (5 bases). CDR1 and CDR2 from the germline V gene are MNHEY and SMNVEV (reference sequence). The V and J ends lost 5 bases and 2 bases respectively, with 7 bases between them. CDR3 size: 13 residues. CDR3 sequence: CASSRLTYNEQFF. The CDR3 coding sequence is TGTGCCAGCAGTCGACTAACCTACAATGAGCAGTTCTTC.

This chain connects TRBV27 to TRBJ1-6; no definite D call. The germline CDR1 and CDR2 sequences are MNHEY and SMNVEV (reference sequence). V was cut by 0 bases and J by 10 bases, with 7 bases left in between. CDR3 size: 13 residues. CDR3 DNA sequence: TGTGCCAGCAGTTTATCGATGGACTCACCCCTCCACTTT. Its translation is CASSLSMDSPLHF.

The V and J genes are TRBV5-4 and TRBJ2-1, with D possibly matching TRBD2 (5 bases). The germline V gene has CDR1 SGHNT and CDR2 YYREEE (reference sequence). V lost 4 bases and J lost 2, with 13 bases in between. This CDR3 has 15 residues. CDR3 sequence: CASSEGLGAYNEQFF. CDR3 in DNA: TGTGCCAGCAGCGAAGGACTGGGCGCCTACAATGAGCAGTTCTTC.

The rearrangement uses TRBV19 and TRBJ1-5, with D unclear. Trimming took off 6 bases at V and 0 bases at J, with 9 bases between the two ends. Germline-derived CDR1 and CDR2 are LNHDA and SQIVND (reference sequence). This CDR3 contains 14 residues. In nucleotides, the CDR3 is TGTGCCAGTAGGGGGTTTTATAGCAATCAGCCCCAGCATTTT. Protein: CASRGFYSNQPQHF.

The rearrangement uses TRBV11-2 and TRBJ2-1; D possibly corresponds to TRBD2 (6 bases). The germline V gene has CDR1 SGHAT and CDR2 FQNNGV. The CDR3 is 17 amino acids. With 0 bases removed from V and 8 bases from J, the gap between germline ends came to 20 bases. The CDR3 region is CASSLDPAGPTSHEQFF. CDR3 DNA sequence: TGTGCCAGCAGCTTAGATCCAGCGGGTCCTACATCACATGAGCAGTTCTTC.

The rearrangement uses TRBV28 and TRBJ2-7, with 7 positions matching TRBD1. Per germline, CDR1 MDHEN and CDR2 SYDVKM. The length of the CDR3 is 15 residues. J lost 3 bases, V lost 6 bases, and 11 bases had no gene match. The CDR3 loop reads CASSRSGQKYYEQYF. As DNA, the CDR3 is TGTGCCAGCAGCCGTTCGGGACAGAAGTACTACGAGCAGTACTTC.

In this sample, this clone turned up a few times. The chain recombines TRBV6-1 with TRBJ1-2; 7 nucleotides agree with TRBD1. The germline CDR1 and CDR2 sequences are MNHNS and SASEGT. The CDR3 sequence is 16 residues long. J gave up 4 bases and V 3 bases, and 11 bases lay outside the gene matches. The CDR3, as DNA: TGTGCCAGCAGTGAGGCCTATGCCGGGACAGCCTATGGCTACACCTTC. Translating it yields CASSEAYAGTAYGYTF.

The rearrangement uses TRBV9 and TRBJ2-1; 14 nucleotides line up with TRBD2. Germline V CDR1 and CDR2: SGDLS, YYNGEE. V shed 4 bases, J shed 8 bases, and the junction held 11 bases outside the gene matches. The CDR3 length is 17 residues. The CDR3 reads CASSPWTSGRLGDEQFF. The CDR3 nucleotides are TGTGCCAGCAGCCCTTGGACTAGCGGGAGGCTTGGGGATGAGCAGTTCTTC.

The V gene is TRBV7-3, the J gene TRBJ1-2, with 8 bases aligning to TRBD1. The germline gives CDR1 SGHTA, CDR2 FQGTGA. V trimming: 2 bases; J trimming: 4 bases; junction bases outside the gene matches: 6. The CDR3 runs 15 residues. CDR3 amino acids: CASSLGSGGGYGYTF. CDR3 coding DNA: TGTGCCAGCAGCTTAGGTTCAGGGGGCGGCTATGGCTACACCTTC.

The V call is TRBV6-5, the J call TRBJ1-5; perhaps TRBD1 as D (5 bases). There are 16 residues in the CDR3. Looked up from germline, CDR1 is MNHEY and CDR2 is SVGAGI. Trimming shortened V by 6 bases and J by 9 bases, and 24 bases separated the two germline ends. CDR3 in DNA: TGTGCCAGCAGCTACAAATTCGGGACCCAAGGGTGGCCCCAGCATTTT. This encodes CASSYKFGTQGWPQHF.

This chain links TRBV9 with TRBJ2-2, with TRBD1 as a possible D gene (6 bases). Germline CDR1 and CDR2: SGDLS and YYNGEE. V shed 0 bases and J shed 5 bases, with 14 bases lying between them. This CDR3 region has 16 residues. For the CDR3, the DNA is TGTGCCAGCAGCGTAGCCACAGGGATAAGGACCGGGGAGCTGTTTTTT. Translation gives CASSVATGIRTGELFF.

The CDR3 DNA reads TGCGCCAGCAGCCAAGAGGGTGGGAAGACTAGCAGGTCGCTCACAGATACGCAGTATTTT. Translated: CASSQEGGKTSRSLTDTQYF. The chain uses TRBV4-3 and TRBJ2-3, with TRBD2 matching 7 bases. The CDR3 has 20 amino acids. V dropped 0 bases and J dropped 2; count of bases not matched to a gene: 17. The germline gives CDR1 LGHNA, CDR2 YSLEER.

Worth noting for this clone: The junction shows a germline mismatch at one end, possibly a read error. CDR3 protein: CASREGMRDRDTDTQYF. In DNA, the CDR3 is TGTGCCAGCAGGGAAGGGATGAGGGACAGGGACACAGATACGCAGTATTTT. The chain uses TRBV2 and TRBJ2-3, with 9 bases that match TRBD1. The CDR3 is 17 residues long. Germline assignment: CDR1 SNHLY and CDR2 FYNNEI.

This clone was recorded a few times. This rearrangement joins TRBV19 to TRBJ2-1; D call uncertain. Trimming left V 0 bases short and J 6 bases short, with 6 bases between. Germline V CDR1 and CDR2: LNHDA, SQIVND (reference sequence). The length of the CDR3 is 13 residues. CDR3 loop: CASSIDIRNEQFF. CDR3 nucleotide sequence: TGTGCCAGTAGTATAGATATACGCAATGAGCAGTTCTTC.

In this sample, this clone turned up a few times. This chain joins TRBV7-8 and TRBJ2-7, with D uncertain. The CDR3 consists of 11 residues. V was shortened by 5 bases and J by 2 bases, with 4 bases between the two germline ends. CDR1 SGHVS and CDR2 FQNEAQ come from the germline V gene. The DNA of the CDR3 is TGTGCCAGCAGCCCAGCCTACGAGCAGTACTTC. Encoded protein: CASSPAYEQYF.

This chain connects TRBV7-9 to TRBJ1-1; D gene unclear. This CDR3 contains 14 residues. The ends were cut back, 6 bases at V and 1 base at J, with 12 bases in the middle. The germline V gene encodes CDR1 SEHNR and CDR2 FQNEAQ (reference sequence). The CDR3 sequence is CASSTPHANTEAFF. The CDR3 nucleotides read TGTGCCAGCAGTACACCGCATGCGAACACTGAAGCTTTCTTT.

The rearrangement uses TRBV5-1 and TRBJ2-3; D is perhaps TRBD1 (5 bases). The CDR3 is made up of 15 amino acids. Trimming stripped 0 bases from V and 2 bases from J, with 10 bases between. Germline V CDR1 and CDR2: SGHRS, YFSETQ. The CDR3 bases are TGCGCCAGCAGCTTGGAGGGGCGCGCCACAGATACGCAGTATTTT. It specifies CASSLEGRATDTQYF.

This chain connects TRBV7-2 to TRBJ2-7, with D maybe TRBD2 (5 bases). V gave up 3 bases and J gave up 0 bases, with 9 bases separating them. CDR3 length equals 14 residues. Looked up from germline, CDR1 is SGHTA and CDR2 is FQGNSA. CDR3 sequence (DNA): TGTGCCAGCAGCTTTTACCGGGACTCCTACGAGCAGTACTTC. Translating gives CASSFYRDSYEQYF.

V is TRBV19 and J is TRBJ2-1; TRBD1 agrees at 9 bases. V gave up 5 bases and J gave up 5 bases; unmatched junction bases: 16. Germline CDR1 and CDR2: LNHDA and SQIVND (reference sequence). The CDR3 covers 18 residues. This CDR3 is CASSHPGQGGRSNNEQFF. The DNA for the CDR3 is TGTGCCAGTAGTCATCCGGGACAGGGAGGAAGATCGAACAATGAGCAGTTCTTC.

The V gene is TRBV27, the J gene TRBJ2-6; 7 bases are a match to TRBD1. CDR1 MNHEY and CDR2 SMNVEV come from the germline V gene (reference sequence). J gave up 4 bases and V 11 bases, and 8 bases lay outside the gene matches. This CDR3 spans 14 amino acids. The CDR3 here is CASAQGSGANVLTF. The CDR3, as DNA: TGTGCCTCAGCACAGGGGAGCGGGGCCAACGTCCTGACTTTC. Supplemented by reference TRBV27 and TRBJ2-6, the full variable domain reads EAQVTQNPRYLITVTGKKLTVTCSQNMNHEYMSWYRQDPGLGLRQIYYSMNVEVTDKGDVPEGYKVSRKEKRNFPLILESPSPNQTSLYFCASAQGSGANVLTFGAGSRLTVL.

This chain joins TRBV6-1 and TRBJ2-5; D could derive from TRBD1 or TRBD2 (5 bases each). Germline values: CDR1 MNHNS, CDR2 SASEGT. V was pared by 7 bases and J by 5 bases, with 14 bases between. This CDR3 contains 13 residues. The CDR3 spells CASKRGVGETQYF. The CDR3 region has the DNA TGTGCCAGCAAGAGAGGGGTTGGGGAGACCCAGTACTTC.

The V and J genes are TRBV9 and TRBJ1-6; D may be TRBD1 (5 bases). CDR3 length: 15 amino acids. Germline CDR1 and CDR2: SGDLS and YYNGEE. V gave up 4 bases and J gave up 6 bases, with 14 bases separating them. CDR3 bases: TGTGCCAGCAGCACCCGGGACGGGCTTAATTCACCCCTCCACTTT. This gives the protein CASSTRDGLNSPLHF.